The rows below give T cell receptor beta chains drawn from one sample of a study of T cells in Graves' hyperthyroidism and ophthalmopathy. TCRdb redid the calling of the multiplex PCR reads with MiXCR, one entry per CDR3 protein. The table shows nearly 750,000 distinct CDR3 sequences, with approximately 40% occurring only once. Sequencing was carried out using blood. Source of these receptors: a woman between 40 and 50 years old with Graves' hyperthyroidism. Both conserved end residues are part of each CDR3.

V: TRBV6-6; CDR3: CASSYGKGQSTPQHF
V: TRBV7-9; CDR3: CATRRDSQETQYF
V: TRBV19; CDR3: CASSVRPGQAIRWGTEAFF
V: TRBV10-2; CDR3: CASSHSGGATEAFF
V: TRBV15; CDR3: CATSRDWQGTNYGYTF
V: TRBV10-3; CDR3: CAIKVSGTNTGPPGGYTF
V: TRBV24-1; CDR3: CATSDSSGTPNSPLHF
V: TRBV19; CDR3: CASKASGATYEQCF
V: TRBV10-3; CDR3: CAITARPGQETQYF
V: TRBV29-1; CDR3: CSVLLPPNTEAFF
V: TRBV7-9; CDR3: CASSPKRQPKIYEQYF
V: TRBV5-1; CDR3: CASSLESAGRETQYF
V: TRBV11-1; CDR3: CASSATGDTEAFF
V: TRBV7-8; CDR3: CASSSRTRSTEAFF
V: TRBV6-5; CDR3: CASSYWDGNYGYTF
V: TRBV6-5; CDR3: CASSYLVRGTEAFF
V: TRBV5-1; CDR3: CASSSWTGIGKETQYF
V: TRBV7-2; CDR3: CASSLVRIGAFF
V: TRBV7-9; CDR3: CASSAGLGDQEQYF
V: TRBV19; CDR3: CASSGQGGIYSNQPQHF
V: TRBV2; CDR3: CASSEFGGRYF
V: TRBV6-5; CDR3: CASSLAGTREKLFF
V: TRBV12-3/TRBV12-4; CDR3: CASQKGTLGSGANVLTF
V: TRBV7-2; CDR3: CASSLFGTRGYGGYTF
V: TRBV10-3; CDR3: CAIKTQAENTEAFF
V: TRBV15; CDR3: CATRRNSYNSPLHF
V: TRBV9; CDR3: CASSLYTGGSYNSPLNF
V: TRBV10-3; CDR3: CAISYSIGKFYGYTF
V: TRBV7-2; CDR3: CASSPRVAPLHF
V: TRBV19; CDR3: CASSINTNSNQPQHF
V: TRBV10-1; CDR3: CASSEGPIDTQYF
V: TRBV19; CDR3: CASSKSGTDFWNTIYF